What follows is one T cell receptor (beta chain) and its context. This specimen belongs to a study of blood T cell repertoires in COVID-19. About the research overall: Spain, Italy and the United States supplied samples that represented acute and convalescent COVID-19. T cells, B-cell-depleted T cells, or PBMCs provided the cDNA or gDNA that served as material.

The germline gives CDR1 SGHRS, CDR2 YFSETQ. The junction had 15 bases not matched to a gene; V was cut back by 6 bases and J by 4 bases. This CDR3 has 16 residues. Seattle's cohort entered during active infection and was followed longitudinally. Authors' processing steps: Reference gene primer amplification gave nucleated cell count estimates. This table comes from immunoSEQ multiplex PCR, and its TCRdb copy is limited to in-frame clones, with some not included. V and J calls plus clone size are reproduced from that table; the DNA served to infer D and trimming. The profile shows 150,000 or so clones, roughly 89% of them singletons.

This sequence joins TRBV5-1 and TRBJ1-1; 7 bases map to TRBD1. Sequencing input: peripheral blood. This clonotype was obtained from a man between 60 and 75 years old with COVID-19, enrolled during active disease. The CDR3 loop is CASTRQGTTRGTEAFF. Written as DNA, the CDR3 is TGCGCCAGCACCCGACAGGGAACGACCAGGGGCACTGAAGCTTTCTTT.